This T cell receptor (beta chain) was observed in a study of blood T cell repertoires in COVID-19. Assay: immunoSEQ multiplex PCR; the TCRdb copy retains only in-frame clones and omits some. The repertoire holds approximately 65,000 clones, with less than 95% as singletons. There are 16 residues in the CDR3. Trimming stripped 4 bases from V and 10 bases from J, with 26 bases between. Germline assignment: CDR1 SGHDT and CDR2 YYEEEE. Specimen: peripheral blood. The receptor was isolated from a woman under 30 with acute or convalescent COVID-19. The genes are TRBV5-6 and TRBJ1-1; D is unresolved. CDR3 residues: CASSLGTRYLGRGAFF. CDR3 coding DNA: TGTGCCAGCAGCCTAGGTACCAGGTACCTCGGTCGGGGAGCTTTCTTT.